These T cell receptor beta chains were read from a single sample in a study of T cell responses to AZD1222 COVID-19 vaccine. The table came from immunoSEQ multiplex PCR; TCRdb's copy has only in-frame clones and leaves some out. Among some 150,000 clones listed, 85% to 95% were seen once. The sample consisted of peripheral blood, taken on day 0 of MenACWY control vaccination. The receptors were gathered from an adult in good health. Each CDR3 is given with its conserved first and last residue. Each record gives: D gene, J gene, CDR3 length, V gene, clone size, CDR3 protein, CDR3 DNA. A D gene is named only where the DNA matches it firmly. Size is stated for part of the rows, as once, few or many counts, or as a class when the clone is expanded.

D gene: -
J gene: TRBJ1-5
CDR3 length: 16
V gene: TRBV3-1/TRBV3-2
clone size: -
CDR3 protein: CASSLGRAGVNQPQHF
CDR3 DNA: TGTGCCAGCAGCTTAGGTCGGGCCGGAGTCAATCAGCCCCAGCATTTT

D gene: TRBD1
J gene: TRBJ2-7
CDR3 length: 13
V gene: TRBV2
clone size: -
CDR3 protein: CASNGQGDLEQYF
CDR3 DNA: TGTGCCAGCAACGGACAGGGCGATCTGGAGCAGTACTTC

D gene: -
J gene: TRBJ1-1
CDR3 length: 13
V gene: TRBV12-3/TRBV12-4
clone size: -
CDR3 protein: CASRKSGSTEAFF
CDR3 DNA: TGTGCCAGCAGGAAGTCGGGGAGCACTGAAGCTTTCTTT

D gene: -
J gene: TRBJ1-5
CDR3 length: 13
V gene: TRBV2
clone size: -
CDR3 protein: CASSGRVNQPQHF
CDR3 DNA: TGTGCCAGCAGCGGACGGGTCAATCAGCCCCAGCATTTT

D gene: -
J gene: TRBJ2-7
CDR3 length: 15
V gene: TRBV4-3
clone size: -
CDR3 protein: CASSQGGGTSYEQYF
CDR3 DNA: TGCGCCAGCAGCCAAGGCGGAGGGACATCCTACGAGCAGTACTTC

D gene: TRBD1
J gene: TRBJ1-5
CDR3 length: 16
V gene: TRBV28
clone size: -
CDR3 protein: CASGGTEWYSNQPQHF
CDR3 DNA: TGTGCCAGCGGAGGGACAGAATGGTATAGCAATCAGCCCCAGCATTTT

D gene: -
J gene: TRBJ2-7
CDR3 length: 14
V gene: TRBV6-5
clone size: -
CDR3 protein: CASSSNGLTYEQYF
CDR3 DNA: TGTGCCAGCAGTTCCAACGGACTGACCTACGAGCAGTACTTC

D gene: TRBD1
J gene: TRBJ1-3
CDR3 length: 17
V gene: TRBV4-2
clone size: -
CDR3 protein: CASSQDLGTGGGNTIYF
CDR3 DNA: TGTGCCAGCAGCCAAGATCTGGGCACAGGGGGCGGAAACACCATATATTTT

D gene: -
J gene: TRBJ2-7
CDR3 length: 13
V gene: TRBV15
clone size: -
CDR3 protein: CATSRAGVYEQYF
CDR3 DNA: TGTGCCACCAGCAGAGCAGGGGTCTACGAGCAGTACTTC

D gene: -
J gene: TRBJ1-1
CDR3 length: 13
V gene: TRBV6-1
clone size: once
CDR3 protein: CASSDFGGTEAFF
CDR3 DNA: TGTGCCAGCAGTGATTTTGGCGGAACTGAAGCTTTCTTT

D gene: -
J gene: TRBJ1-2
CDR3 length: 16
V gene: TRBV4-2
clone size: -
CDR3 protein: CASSQLSGSPSRGYTF
CDR3 DNA: TGTGCCAGCAGCCAACTATCTGGCAGCCCTTCAAGGGGCTACACCTTC

D gene: -
J gene: TRBJ1-1
CDR3 length: 13
V gene: TRBV5-1
clone size: few
CDR3 protein: CASSLAAYAEAFF
CDR3 DNA: TGCGCCAGCAGCTTGGCCGCCTACGCTGAAGCTTTCTTT

D gene: TRBD1
J gene: TRBJ2-1
CDR3 length: 17
V gene: TRBV24-1
clone size: -
CDR3 protein: CATSDSPTGTVKNEQFF
CDR3 DNA: TGTGCCACCAGTGATTCCCCAACCGGGACAGTCAAAAATGAGCAGTTCTTC

D gene: TRBD1
J gene: TRBJ2-7
CDR3 length: 17
V gene: TRBV24-1
clone size: -
CDR3 protein: CATSDPPGQGGVREQYF
CDR3 DNA: TGTGCCACCAGTGACCCGCCCGGACAGGGTGGGGTGAGGGAGCAGTACTTC

D gene: -
J gene: TRBJ1-1
CDR3 length: 12
V gene: TRBV18
clone size: -
CDR3 protein: CASSRGATEAFF
CDR3 DNA: TGTGCCAGCTCACGAGGGGCTACTGAAGCTTTCTTT

D gene: TRBD2
J gene: TRBJ2-7
CDR3 length: 16
V gene: TRBV5-4
clone size: -
CDR3 protein: CASSPIPASGPYEQYF
CDR3 DNA: TGTGCCAGCAGCCCAATCCCGGCTAGCGGACCCTACGAGCAGTACTTC

D gene: -
J gene: TRBJ1-5
CDR3 length: 16
V gene: TRBV28
clone size: -
CDR3 protein: CASSLRGVKSNQPQHF
CDR3 DNA: TGTGCCAGCAGTTTGCGGGGTGTCAAAAGCAATCAGCCCCAGCATTTT

D gene: -
J gene: TRBJ2-7
CDR3 length: 12
V gene: TRBV19
clone size: -
CDR3 protein: CASSSGLLEQYF
CDR3 DNA: TGTGCCAGTAGTTCAGGACTCCTCGAGCAGTACTTC

D gene: -
J gene: TRBJ2-7
CDR3 length: 16
V gene: TRBV4-2
clone size: -
CDR3 protein: CASSQVGQSSPLEQYF
CDR3 DNA: TGTGCCAGCAGCCAAGTGGGGCAGTCCTCCCCTTTGGAGCAGTACTTC

D gene: -
J gene: TRBJ1-5
CDR3 length: 14
V gene: TRBV6-5
clone size: -
CDR3 protein: CASSETSAPGPQHF
CDR3 DNA: TGTGCCAGCAGCGAGACAAGCGCCCCGGGGCCCCAGCATTTT

D gene: -
J gene: TRBJ2-3
CDR3 length: 15
V gene: TRBV2
clone size: -
CDR3 protein: CASRGPGSSTDTQYF
CDR3 DNA: TGTGCCAGCAGGGGTCCGGGTTCTAGCACAGATACGCAGTATTTT

D gene: -
J gene: TRBJ1-5
CDR3 length: 13
V gene: TRBV7-8
clone size: -
CDR3 protein: CASTLGSNQPQHF
CDR3 DNA: TGTGCCAGCACCCTAGGGAGCAATCAGCCCCAGCATTTT

D gene: -
J gene: TRBJ2-7
CDR3 length: 12
V gene: TRBV6-6
clone size: -
CDR3 protein: CASSPFSYEQYF
CDR3 DNA: TGTGCCAGCAGTCCATTCTCCTACGAGCAGTACTTC

D gene: -
J gene: TRBJ2-1
CDR3 length: 14
V gene: TRBV5-6
clone size: -
CDR3 protein: CASSWETSNNEQFF
CDR3 DNA: TGTGCCAGCAGCTGGGAGACTAGTAACAATGAGCAGTTCTTC

D gene: -
J gene: TRBJ2-3
CDR3 length: 15
V gene: TRBV7-3
clone size: -
CDR3 protein: CASSLVGSNADTQYF
CDR3 DNA: TGTGCCAGCAGCTTAGTCGGGAGTAATGCAGATACGCAGTATTTT

D gene: -
J gene: TRBJ1-2
CDR3 length: 13
V gene: TRBV12-3/TRBV12-4
clone size: -
CDR3 protein: CASSLVGGYGYTF
CDR3 DNA: TGTGCCAGCAGTTTAGTAGGGGGCTATGGCTACACCTTC

D gene: -
J gene: TRBJ1-1
CDR3 length: 15
V gene: TRBV9
clone size: -
CDR3 protein: CASSPGTLGNTEAFF
CDR3 DNA: TGTGCCAGCAGCCCAGGGACATTGGGGAACACTGAAGCTTTCTTT

D gene: -
J gene: TRBJ2-1
CDR3 length: 13
V gene: TRBV12-3/TRBV12-4
clone size: -
CDR3 protein: CASSPTYYNEQFF
CDR3 DNA: TGTGCCAGCAGCCCCACTTATTACAATGAGCAGTTCTTC

D gene: -
J gene: TRBJ2-3
CDR3 length: 19
V gene: TRBV28
clone size: -
CDR3 protein: CASSFRLTGTYYSTDTQYF
CDR3 DNA: TGTGCCAGCAGTTTCCGCTTGACGGGAACCTACTACAGCACAGATACGCAGTATTTT

D gene: -
J gene: TRBJ1-1
CDR3 length: 13
V gene: TRBV7-2
clone size: -
CDR3 protein: CASSRLTDPEAFF
CDR3 DNA: TGTGCCAGCAGCCGTCTGACCGACCCTGAAGCTTTCTTT

D gene: TRBD1
J gene: TRBJ1-1
CDR3 length: 14
V gene: TRBV19
clone size: -
CDR3 protein: CATERGTGFTEAFF
CDR3 DNA: TGTGCCACCGAAAGGGGGACAGGGTTCACTGAAGCTTTCTTT

D gene: -
J gene: TRBJ1-1
CDR3 length: 16
V gene: TRBV7-8
clone size: -
CDR3 protein: CASSLDGAVVSTEAFF
CDR3 DNA: TGTGCCAGCAGCTTAGATGGGGCGGTGGTAAGCACTGAAGCTTTCTTT

D gene: -
J gene: TRBJ2-1
CDR3 length: 16
V gene: TRBV7-3
clone size: -
CDR3 protein: CASSDMQGKAYNEQFF
CDR3 DNA: TGTGCCAGCAGCGACATGCAGGGCAAAGCCTACAATGAGCAGTTCTTC

D gene: TRBD2
J gene: TRBJ2-1
CDR3 length: 13
V gene: TRBV3-1/TRBV3-2
clone size: -
CDR3 protein: CASSQVTSGEMFF
CDR3 DNA: TGTGCCAGCAGCCAAGTGACTAGCGGGGAGATGTTCTTC

D gene: -
J gene: TRBJ2-5
CDR3 length: 15
V gene: TRBV5-1
clone size: -
CDR3 protein: CASSLFRGLRETQYF
CDR3 DNA: TGCGCCAGCAGCTTGTTTCGGGGATTGAGGGAGACCCAGTACTTC

D gene: -
J gene: TRBJ1-5
CDR3 length: 15
V gene: TRBV2
clone size: -
CDR3 protein: CASSDGPGRNQPQHF
CDR3 DNA: TGTGCCAGCAGTGACGGACCGGGCCGCAATCAGCCCCAGCATTTT

D gene: -
J gene: TRBJ1-1
CDR3 length: 17
V gene: TRBV5-8
clone size: -
CDR3 protein: CASSLGVITGMNTEAFF
CDR3 DNA: TGTGCCAGCAGCTTGGGGGTTATCACAGGGATGAACACTGAAGCTTTCTTT

D gene: TRBD2
J gene: TRBJ2-5
CDR3 length: 13
V gene: TRBV7-2
clone size: once
CDR3 protein: CASSWREGETQYF
CDR3 DNA: TGTGCCAGCAGCTGGAGGGAGGGAGAGACCCAGTACTTC

D gene: TRBD2
J gene: TRBJ2-3
CDR3 length: 18
V gene: TRBV28
clone size: -
CDR3 protein: CASSLPPGTSASTDTQYF
CDR3 DNA: TGTGCCAGCAGTCTCCCGCCCGGGACTAGCGCCAGCACAGATACGCAGTATTTT

D gene: -
J gene: TRBJ2-7
CDR3 length: 15
V gene: TRBV4-3
clone size: -
CDR3 protein: CASSQGAGASYEQYF
CDR3 DNA: TGCGCCAGCAGCCAAGGGGCCGGGGCCTCCTACGAGCAGTACTTC

D gene: -
J gene: TRBJ1-2
CDR3 length: 13
V gene: TRBV7-2
clone size: -
CDR3 protein: CASSLITSGGYTF
CDR3 DNA: TGTGCCAGCAGCTTAATAACTTCTGGGGGCTACACCTTC